What follows is one T cell receptor (beta chain) and its context. Antigen unknown. After template switching added a universal primer site, the resulting cDNA carried unique molecular identifiers. TCRdb fed the 5' RACE reads into MiXCR, producing one record per CDR3 protein. The data contain about 890,000 distinct CDR3 sequences, 10% to 15% of them singletons. These data belong to a study of identical twins. The junction had 8 bases not matched to a gene; V was cut back by 5 bases and J by 5 bases. The germline V gene has CDR1 DFQATT and CDR2 SNEGSKA (reference sequence). The CDR3 sequence is 14 residues long. Study-wide points: Invariant cells of the MAIT and iNKT types might have partly distorted the zero-insertion analyses.

Healthy Caucasians were all of the donors. The same sample was also studied in work on yellow fever vaccine responses in identical twins. In that study: Reportedly, the response of twins' T cells to the vaccine seemed partly convergent, partly personalized.

The receptor was derived from a woman aged 18-29 years in good health. The chain carries TRBV20-1 and TRBJ1-2; 10 bases agree with TRBD1. The sample comprised PBMCs. CDR3 protein: CSAVTGGPGYGYTF. CDR3 DNA sequence: TGCAGTGCTGTGACAGGGGGCCCCGGTTATGGCTACACCTTC.